This TCR beta chain was captured in a study of blood T cell repertoires in COVID-19. Study-level information: Sites in the United States, Italy and Spain provided acute and convalescent COVID-19 samples. PBMCs, B-cell-depleted T cells, or T cells were the source of the cDNA or gDNA that made up the material.

The CDR3 has 16 residues. Germline CDR1 reads LNHNV; CDR2 reads YYDKDF (reference sequence). V was trimmed by 5 bases and J by 4 bases, leaving 20 bases between them. Under the authors' procedure: Reference gene primer amplification in the assay estimated nucleated cell counts. TCRdb's copy holds only in-frame clones and misses some; the assay was immunoSEQ multiplex PCR. Clonal size and the V and J genes are those of that table, whereas D and trimming came from the DNA. The repertoire consists of roughly 78,000 clones, with about 89% occurring once and the leading ten covering just under 0.6%. The material sequenced was peripheral blood. This sequence joins TRBV15 and TRBJ1-1, with D possibly being TRBD1 (5 bases). This TCR was sampled from a man in his sixties with acute or convalescent COVID-19. CDR3 in DNA: TGTGCCACCAGCGTAGGAGCGGGGGGTAGGTTCACTGAAGCTTTCTTT. As protein: CATSVGAGGRFTEAFF.